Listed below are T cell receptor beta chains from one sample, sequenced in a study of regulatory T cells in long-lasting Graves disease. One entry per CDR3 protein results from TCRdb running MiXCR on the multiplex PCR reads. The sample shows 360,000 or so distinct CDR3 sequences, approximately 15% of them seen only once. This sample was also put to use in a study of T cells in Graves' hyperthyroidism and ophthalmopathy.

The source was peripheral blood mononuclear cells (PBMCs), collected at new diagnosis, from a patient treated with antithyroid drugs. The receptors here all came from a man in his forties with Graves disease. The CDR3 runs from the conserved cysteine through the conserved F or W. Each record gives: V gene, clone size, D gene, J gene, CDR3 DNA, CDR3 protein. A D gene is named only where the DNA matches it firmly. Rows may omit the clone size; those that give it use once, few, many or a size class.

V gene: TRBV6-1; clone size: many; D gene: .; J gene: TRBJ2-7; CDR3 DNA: TGTGCCAGCAGGGCGGGACGCCCGAGCTCCTACGAGCAGTACTTC; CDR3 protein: CASRAGRPSSYEQYF
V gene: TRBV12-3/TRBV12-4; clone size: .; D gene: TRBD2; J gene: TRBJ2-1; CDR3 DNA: TGTGCCAGCAGTTTAAGGCGGGGGACCTACAATGAGCAGTCCTTC; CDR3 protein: CASSLRRGTYNEQSF
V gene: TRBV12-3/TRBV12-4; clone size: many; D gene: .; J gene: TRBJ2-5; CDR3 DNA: TGTGCCAGCAGTTTGGCCTTCAGGGAGGAGACCCAGTACTTC; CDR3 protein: CASSLAFREETQYF
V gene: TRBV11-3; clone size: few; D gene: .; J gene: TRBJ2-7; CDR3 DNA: TGTGCCAGCAGCTTGGAACAGCTATACGAGCAGTACTTC; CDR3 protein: CASSLEQLYEQYF
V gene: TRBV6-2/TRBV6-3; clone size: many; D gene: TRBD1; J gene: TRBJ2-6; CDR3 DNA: TGTGCCAGCAGTTACACAGGGGGCTCTGGGGCCAACGTCCTGACTTTC; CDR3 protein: CASSYTGGSGANVLTF
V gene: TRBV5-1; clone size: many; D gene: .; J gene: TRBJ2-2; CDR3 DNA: TGCGCCAGCAGCTTGGCCCCTATGAACACCGGGGAGCTGTTTTTT; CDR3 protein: CASSLAPMNTGELFF
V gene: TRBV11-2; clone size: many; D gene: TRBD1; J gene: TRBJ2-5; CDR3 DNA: TGTGCCAGCAGCGCGCCCGGGACAGGGTTGGAGACCCAGTACTTC; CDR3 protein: CASSAPGTGLETQYF
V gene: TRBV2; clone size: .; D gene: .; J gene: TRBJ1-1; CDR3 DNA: TGTGCCAGCAGTGAAGCGCTGGGCGCGGACACTGAAGCTTTCTTT; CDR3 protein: CASSEALGADTEAFF
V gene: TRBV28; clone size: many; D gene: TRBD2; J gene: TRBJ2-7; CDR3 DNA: TGTGCCAGCAGTGTGGGGGGGGAGGGGTCCTACGAGCAGTACTTC; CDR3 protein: CASSVGGEGSYEQYF
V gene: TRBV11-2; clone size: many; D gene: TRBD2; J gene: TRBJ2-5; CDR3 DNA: TGTGCCAGCAAGGGTGGTCGACTAGCGGGGGGGAACCAAGAGACCCAGTACTTC; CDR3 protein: CASKGGRLAGGNQETQYF
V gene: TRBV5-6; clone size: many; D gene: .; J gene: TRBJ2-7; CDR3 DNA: TGTGCCAGCAGCGGAAATCCGGACTTACCTTCCGAGCAGTACTTC; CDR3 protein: CASSGNPDLPSEQYF
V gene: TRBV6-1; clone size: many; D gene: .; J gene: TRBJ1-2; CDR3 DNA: TGTGCCAGCAGGGACGTGGGGGCTTCCGGCTACACCTTC; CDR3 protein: CASRDVGASGYTF
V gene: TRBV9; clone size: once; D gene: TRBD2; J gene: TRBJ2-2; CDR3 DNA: TGTGCCAGCAGCGAAGGGACTAGCGGGGAGACCGGGGAGCTGTTTTTT; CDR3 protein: CASSEGTSGETGELFF
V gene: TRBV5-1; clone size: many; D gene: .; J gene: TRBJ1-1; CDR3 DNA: TGCGCCAGCAGCTTGGATCACAACACTGAAGCTTTCTTT; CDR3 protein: CASSLDHNTEAFF
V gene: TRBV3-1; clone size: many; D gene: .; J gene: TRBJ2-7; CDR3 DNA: TGTGCCAGCAGCCAATTTCTGGCGCCCGAGCAGTACTTC; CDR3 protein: CASSQFLAPEQYF
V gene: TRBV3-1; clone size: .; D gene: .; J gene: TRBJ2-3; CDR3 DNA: TGTGCCAGCAGCCAAGTTTGCCAAGACGAGGGCACAGATACGCAGTATTTT; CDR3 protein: CASSQVCQDEGTDTQYF
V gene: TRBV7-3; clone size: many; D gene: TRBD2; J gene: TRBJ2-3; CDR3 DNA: TGTGCCAGCAGCCCTACAGTAGCGGGGAGCACAGATACGCAGTATTTT; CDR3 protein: CASSPTVAGSTDTQYF
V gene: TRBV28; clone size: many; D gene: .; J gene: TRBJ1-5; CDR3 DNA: TGTGCCAGCAGGCCCGGTGTTAAGCCCCAGCATTTT; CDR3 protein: CASRPGVKPQHF
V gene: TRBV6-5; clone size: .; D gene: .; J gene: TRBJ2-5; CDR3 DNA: TGTGCCAGCAGTTACTCCTCGATGTCAGGAGGCTTGGAGACCCAGTACTTC; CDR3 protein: CASSYSSMSGGLETQYF
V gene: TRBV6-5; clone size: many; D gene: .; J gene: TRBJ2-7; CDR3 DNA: TGTGCCAGCAGTTACAGTAGCTCCTACGAGCAGTACTTC; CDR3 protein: CASSYSSSYEQYF
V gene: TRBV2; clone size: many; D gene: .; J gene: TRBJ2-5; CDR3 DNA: TGTGCCAGCAGTGAAGTTCGCGGCCAAGAGACCCAGTACTTC; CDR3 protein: CASSEVRGQETQYF
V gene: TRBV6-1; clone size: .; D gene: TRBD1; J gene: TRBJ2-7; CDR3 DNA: TGTGCCAGCAGTGAGACAGGGTTCTCCTACGAGCAGTACTTC; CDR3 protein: CASSETGFSYEQYF
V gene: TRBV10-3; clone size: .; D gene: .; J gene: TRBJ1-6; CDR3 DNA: TGTGCCATCAGTGAGATCGCCTCCTATAATTCACCCCTCCACTTT; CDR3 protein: CAISEIASYNSPLHF
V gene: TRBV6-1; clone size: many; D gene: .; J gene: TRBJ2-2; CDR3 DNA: TGTGCCAGCAACGGCCGCGGCAGGGCCGGAACCGGGGAGCTGTTTTTT; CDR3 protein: CASNGRGRAGTGELFF
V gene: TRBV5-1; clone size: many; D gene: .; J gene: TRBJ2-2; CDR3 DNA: TGCGCCAGCGGACCCACGAGGCAGGGTGGAACCGGGGAGCTGTTTTTT; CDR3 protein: CASGPTRQGGTGELFF
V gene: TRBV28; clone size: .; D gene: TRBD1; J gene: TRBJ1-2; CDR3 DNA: TGTGCCAGCAGTCTCCCGGACAGGGGCGGCTATGGCTACACCTTC; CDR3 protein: CASSLPDRGGYGYTF
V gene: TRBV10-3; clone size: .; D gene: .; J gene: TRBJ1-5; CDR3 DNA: TGTGCCACCGGGCCGGAATATAGCAATCAGCCCCAGCATTTT; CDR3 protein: CATGPEYSNQPQHF
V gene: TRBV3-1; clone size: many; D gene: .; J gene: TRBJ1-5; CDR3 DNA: TGTGCCAGCAGCCGTTACAGGGTTGGGTGGTATCAGCCCCAGCATTTT; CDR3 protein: CASSRYRVGWYQPQHF
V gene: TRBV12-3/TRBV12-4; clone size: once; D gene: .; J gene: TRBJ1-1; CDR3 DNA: TGTGCCAGCAGTTTAGCGCTACAGTTGAACACTGAAGCTTTCTTT; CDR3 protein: CASSLALQLNTEAFF
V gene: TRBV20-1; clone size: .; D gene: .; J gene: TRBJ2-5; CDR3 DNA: TGCAGTGCTAGAGTAACAGGGCTAGAGACCCAGTACTTC; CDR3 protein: CSARVTGLETQYF
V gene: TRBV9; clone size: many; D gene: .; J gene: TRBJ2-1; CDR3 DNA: TGTGCCAGCAGCAAAGGGGGGGCTAGCTCCTACAATGAGCAGTTCTTC; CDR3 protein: CASSKGGASSYNEQFF
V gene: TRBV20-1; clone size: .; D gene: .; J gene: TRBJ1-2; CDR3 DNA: TGCAGTGCTAGGGACGGCTCCAGGGCTATAGGGACCTTC; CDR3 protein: CSARDGSRAIGTF
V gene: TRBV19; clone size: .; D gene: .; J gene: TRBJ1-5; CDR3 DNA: TGTGCCAGTAGTATGAGGCCGCCTAGCAATCAGCCCCAGCATTTT; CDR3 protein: CASSMRPPSNQPQHF
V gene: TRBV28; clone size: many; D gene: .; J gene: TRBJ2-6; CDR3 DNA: TGTGCCAGCACCCTAGGGACTGTCTCTGGGGCCAACGTCCTGACTTTC; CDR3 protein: CASTLGTVSGANVLTF
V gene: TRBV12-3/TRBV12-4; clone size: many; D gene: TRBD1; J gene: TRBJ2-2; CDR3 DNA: TGTGCCAGCACCCGAAGGTTGGACAGGGATACCGGGGAGCTGTTTTTT; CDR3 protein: CASTRRLDRDTGELFF
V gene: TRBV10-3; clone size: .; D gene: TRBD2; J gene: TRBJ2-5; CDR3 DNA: TGTGCCTCCAAGCCGACTAGCGGGGGACCGGGAGGAGAGACCCAGTACTTC; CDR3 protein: CASKPTSGGPGGETQYF
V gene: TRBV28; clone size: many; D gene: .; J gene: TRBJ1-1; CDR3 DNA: TGTGCCAGCAGCCGCCTAACAGGGATCACTGAAGCTTTCTTT; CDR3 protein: CASSRLTGITEAFF
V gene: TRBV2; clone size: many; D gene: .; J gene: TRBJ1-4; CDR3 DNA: TGTGCCAGCAGTGAAGCAAAAAAACTGTTTTTT; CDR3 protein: CASSEAKKLFF
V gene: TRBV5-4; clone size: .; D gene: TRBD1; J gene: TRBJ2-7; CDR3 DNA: TGTGCCAGCACCCTACACGCCGGGACAGGGGGCGACGAGCAGTACTTC; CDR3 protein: CASTLHAGTGGDEQYF
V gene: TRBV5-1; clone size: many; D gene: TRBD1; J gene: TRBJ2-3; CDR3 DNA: TGCGCCAGCTTCCGGACAGGGCTTCGCGATCATACGCAGTATTTT; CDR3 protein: CASFRTGLRDHTQYF
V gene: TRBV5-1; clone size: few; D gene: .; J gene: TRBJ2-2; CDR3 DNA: TGCGCCAGCAGCGCCCCGGGCGGGGACACCGGGGAGCTGTTTTTT; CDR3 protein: CASSAPGGDTGELFF
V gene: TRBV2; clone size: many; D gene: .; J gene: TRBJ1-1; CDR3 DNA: TGTGCCAGCAGCCCCATGAACACTGAAGCTTTCTTT; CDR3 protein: CASSPMNTEAFF
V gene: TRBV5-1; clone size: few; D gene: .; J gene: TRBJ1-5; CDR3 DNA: TGCGCCAGCAGCTTGGGCGGAGGGGATTATCAGCCCCAGCATTTT; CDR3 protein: CASSLGGGDYQPQHF
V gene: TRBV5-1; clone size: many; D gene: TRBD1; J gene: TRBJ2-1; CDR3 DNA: TGCGCCAGCAGCTGGCCTCCGGGACAGATACCCCATGAGCAGTTCTTC; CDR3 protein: CASSWPPGQIPHEQFF
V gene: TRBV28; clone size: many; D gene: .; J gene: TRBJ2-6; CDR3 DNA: TGTGCCAGCCATCCCAGGGGCGGTGGGGCCAACGTCCTGACTTTC; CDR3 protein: CASHPRGGGANVLTF
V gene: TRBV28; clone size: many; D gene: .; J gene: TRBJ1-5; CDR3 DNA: TGTGCCAGCAGTCCACCCCTTTTTAGTTGGCATTTT; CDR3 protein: CASSPPLFSWHF
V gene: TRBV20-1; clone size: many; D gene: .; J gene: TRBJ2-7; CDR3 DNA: TGCAGTGCTGGGGAATACGAGCAGTACTTC; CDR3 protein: CSAGEYEQYF
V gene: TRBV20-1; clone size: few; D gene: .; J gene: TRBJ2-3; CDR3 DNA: TGCAGTGCTACGAATGCTCCTCGGGGAACAGATACGCAGTATTTT; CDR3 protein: CSATNAPRGTDTQYF
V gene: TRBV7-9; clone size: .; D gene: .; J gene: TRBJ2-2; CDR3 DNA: TGTGCCAGCAGCTTCTGGGAGAACACCGGGGAGCTGTTTTTT; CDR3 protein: CASSFWENTGELFF
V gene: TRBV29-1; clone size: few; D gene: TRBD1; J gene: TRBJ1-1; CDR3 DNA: TGCAGCGTTGGGACAGGGGGACGGACTGAAGCTTTCTTT; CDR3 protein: CSVGTGGRTEAFF
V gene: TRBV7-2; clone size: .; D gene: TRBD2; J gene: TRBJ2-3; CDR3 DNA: TGTGCCAGCAGCTCCAGGACTAGCGGGGGAATTAACACAGATACGCAGTATTTT; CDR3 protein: CASSSRTSGGINTDTQYF
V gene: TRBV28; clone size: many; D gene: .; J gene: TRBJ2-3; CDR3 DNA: TGTGCCAGCAGTTTCCTCTTAACAGGGATGGGCACAGATACGCAGTATTTT; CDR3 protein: CASSFLLTGMGTDTQYF